This T cell receptor (beta chain) was identified during a study of blood T cells in healthy people across ages. For the second PCR, which ran for about 6 to 11 cycles, a sample-barcoded 5' primer and a J-beta primer mix were used. TCRdb re-analysed the 5' RACE reads in MiXCR, keeping a single row per CDR3 protein. The sample consists of over 1.5 million distinct CDR3 sequences, around 50% of them appearing once. Germline loops: CDR1 SGHRS, CDR2 YFSETQ. The length of the CDR3 is 16 residues. The germline V and J ends were trimmed by 1 base and 1 base, with 13 bases remaining between them. The receptor comes from a woman aged 40 to 55 in good health. Sequencing input: blood. This chain uses TRBV5-1 with TRBJ2-3; D may be TRBD2 (6 bases). The CDR3 DNA is TGCGCCAGCAGCTTGCAAGGCCGCGGGGGCACAGATACGCAGTATTTT. Protein product: CASSLQGRGGTDTQYF.